This paragraph covers one TCR beta chain sequence. These data come from a study of blood T cell repertoires in COVID-19. Background on the study: Samples representing acute and convalescent COVID-19 were sourced from the United States, Italy and Spain. PBMCs, B-cell-depleted T cells, or T cells were the source of the cDNA or gDNA that made up the material.

Per the original methods: Nucleated cell number was recorded as an estimate derived from reference gene primer amplification. The data were produced by immunoSEQ multiplex PCR, yet TCRdb's version contains in-frame clones alone and is incomplete. The DNA was the basis for D and trimming; V, J and clone size are from that table. The sample carries about 61,000 clones, about 78% recorded once. The ends were cut back, 4 bases at V and 0 bases at J, with 16 bases in the middle. Germline values: CDR1 LNHDA, CDR2 SQIVND (reference sequence). This CDR3 is 17 amino acids long. The receptor's source is a man at least 80 years old with active or convalescent COVID-19. Input material: peripheral blood. The chain carries TRBV19 and TRBJ1-5, with D unclear. CDR3 DNA sequence: TGTGCCAGTAGTACCAAAACGCGATCCGATAGCAATCAGCCCCAGCATTTT. It encodes CASSTKTRSDSNQPQHF.